This T cell receptor beta chain originates from a study of human T cells and chemical hapten exposure. Whole-study context: Upper inner arm skin measuring approximately 2 cm by approximately 2 cm received 2% DPC for sensitization.

The ends were cut back, 1 base at V and 4 bases at J, with 15 bases in the middle. Looked up from germline, CDR1 is SGHVS and CDR2 is FQNEAQ. The CDR3 is made up of 16 amino acids. TCRdb re-analysed the RACE reads in MiXCR, keeping a single row per CDR3 protein. This sample has roughly 60,000 distinct CDR3 sequences, with roughly 6.7% found just once. In this sample, this clonotype turned up many times. Regarding time point: pre-sensitization, week 0. Treatment noted: therapeutic diphenylcyclopropenone sensitization with weekly scalp DPC. Specimen: whole blood, collected in connection with sensitization to the hapten diphenylcyclopropenone (DPC). The origin of this receptor is a woman under 40 with alopecia areata. Some clones in this sample may be carry-over from other donors' samples. The J gene is TRBJ2-3, the V gene TRBV7-8; TRBD1 is a possible D gene (6 bases). The CDR3 DNA sequence: TGTGCCAGCAGCTTAGTAGGGGGTCCTGGAGCAGATACGCAGTATTTT. This codes for CASSLVGGPGADTQYF.